This passage covers 8 T cell receptor beta chains from one sample sequenced in a study of tumor and adjacent non-tumor tissue in lung cancer. No cell sorting was done before RNA was extracted from the tissue. The normal lung tissue was taken more than 3 cm from the tumor edge. Three rounds of nested PCR, following a modified ARM-PCR protocol, produced the TCRbeta library. MiXCR was run by TCRdb on the multiplex PCR reads, yielding one entry per CDR3 protein. The sample consists of more than 85,000 distinct CDR3 sequences, roughly two thirds of them appearing once. The sample consisted of distant non-tumor lung tissue. These receptors originate from a man aged 30 to 45 with non-small cell lung cancer.

This clonotype came up a few times. This rearrangement joins TRBV11-2 to TRBJ2-2; D not certain. The CDR3 is 15 residues long. V was pared by 3 bases and J by 0 bases, with 8 bases between. Germline V lookup: CDR1 SGHAT, CDR2 FQNNGV. CDR3 bases: TGTGCCAGCAGCTTGACTGCCTCGAACACCGGGGAGCTGTTTTTT. Residues: CASSLTASNTGELFF. Full variable domain (remainder filled in from reference TRBV11-2 and TRBJ2-2): EAGVAQSPRYKIIEKRQSVAFWCNPISGHATLYWYQQILGQGPKLLIQFQNNGVVDDSQLPKDRFSAERLKGVDSTLKIQPAKLEDSAVYLCASSLTASNTGELFFGEGSRLTVL.

The genes are TRBV5-1 and TRBJ1-3; maybe TRBD1 (5 bases). This CDR3 has 15 residues. The germline CDR1 and CDR2 sequences are SGHRS and YFSETQ. V shed 2 bases and J shed 7 bases, with 16 bases lying between them. The DNA for the CDR3 is TGCGCCAGCAGCTTACCCACAGGTATTGGGAACACCATATATTTT. Its translation: CASSLPTGIGNTIYF.

In the case of this clonotype: The junction departs from germline at one end; a sequencing error may be responsible. The chain couples TRBV20-1 to TRBJ2-1, with 8 bases fitting TRBD2. The CDR3 is 14 residues long. Looked up from germline, CDR1 is DFQATT and CDR2 is SNEGSKA (reference sequence). The CDR3 loop reads CSARLAGIYDEQFF. CDR3 sequence (DNA): TGCAGTGCTAGATTAGCGGGGATCTACGATGAGCAATTCTTC.

Comments on this clonotype: At one end the junction does not follow the germline gene, possibly because of a read error. The chain couples TRBV10-3 to TRBJ2-3, with 11 nucleotides matching TRBD2. The CDR3 consists of 15 residues. From germline, CDR1 is ENHRY and CDR2 SYGVKD. The CDR3 DNA sequence: TGTGCCATCAGTGATGACACTAGCGGGAGAACAAAGGGGTCGTTT. It encodes CAISDDTSGRTKGSF.

In regard to this clonotype: This may come from a read error, since a much larger clone is one base off. The V gene is TRBV20-1, the J gene TRBJ2-5; the match to TRBD1 covers 11 bases. The germline V gene has CDR1 DFQATT and CDR2 SNEGSKA (reference sequence). The CDR3 extends over 15 amino acids. CDR3 region: CSAAAGQGVEETQCF. CDR3 coding DNA: TGCAGTGCTGCCGCGGGACAGGGGGTAGAAGAGACCCAGTGCTTC.

This clonotype was seen a few times. The gene calls are TRBV6-5 and TRBJ2-3; unclear D gene. V lost 11 bases, J lost 5 bases, and 11 bases lay in between. The CDR3 is 11 residues long. CDR1 MNHEY and CDR2 SVGAGI come from the germline V gene. The CDR3 coding sequence is TGTGCCGCCTCATGTGGAGATACGCAGTATTTT. Its protein is CAASCGDTQYF.

This clonotype was detected ten times or more. The CDR3 region is CASSFNRGYNYEQYF. DNA for the CDR3: TGTGCCAGCAGTTTTAACAGGGGGTACAACTACGAGCAGTACTTC. This sequence joins TRBV6-2 or TRBV6-3 and TRBJ2-7, with TRBD1 identical over 8 bases. CDR3 length: 15 residues. After removal of 4 bases from V and 3 bases from J, the junction contained 8 bases not matched to a gene. Germline V gene data show CDR1 as MNHEY and CDR2 as SVGEGT.

This clonotype showed up just a few times. J is TRBJ2-3 and V is TRBV11-2, with D tentatively TRBD2 (5 bases). Germline CDR1 SGHAT, CDR2 FQNNGV. The CDR3 is 13 residues long. V was shortened by 5 bases and J by 5 bases, with 11 bases between the two germline ends. The CDR3 region has the DNA TGTGCCAGCAGCCCGGACTTGAGAGATACGCAGTATTTT. This translates into CASSPDLRDTQYF.